A single sample gave rise to the 32 T cell receptor beta chains below, sequenced in a study of CD8+ T cells in alopecia areata. After isolation, RNA underwent reverse transcription to generate cDNA as the sequencing template. Generated by immunoSEQ multiplex PCR, the TCRdb table keeps only in-frame clones and is missing some. The table includes around 140,000 clones, about 47% detected once. This sample comprised CD8+ T cells sorted from blood, obtained at week 0. These receptors were collected from a human donor with alopecia areata.

V gene TRBV29-1 combines with J gene TRBJ2-3; D possibly corresponds to TRBD1 (6 bases). Trimming cost V 5 bases and J 1 base, with 19 bases left between them. This CDR3 has 16 residues. CDR1 is SQVTM, CDR2 ANQGSEA, per germline. CDR3 loop: CSVSGEFTQGTDTQYF. The CDR3 nucleotides read TGCAGCGTTTCAGGGGAGTTCACACAGGGCACAGATACGCAGTATTTT.

A few counts support this clone. The chain has TRBV29-1 and TRBJ2-5; a weak D match, TRBD1 (5 bases). With the DNA end fitting TRBJ2-7 better, the J assignment may be wrong. Germline CDR1 SQVTM, CDR2 ANQGSEA. This CDR3 spans 13 amino acids. CDR3 in amino acids: CSVDLGQPHEQYF. CDR3 DNA sequence: TGCAGCGTTGATCTCGGACAACCTCACGAGCAGTACTTC.

This chain uses TRBV29-1 with TRBJ1-1, with D unclear. Looked up from germline, CDR1 is SQVTM and CDR2 is ANQGSEA. This CDR3 has 12 residues. V was shortened by 3 bases and J by 1 base, with 6 bases between the two germline ends. Here the CDR3 DNA reads TGCAGCGTTGAGGCCCGGAACACTGAAGCTTTCTTT. This gives the protein CSVEARNTEAFF.

The V and J genes are TRBV5-4 and TRBJ1-1; D gene ambiguous. CDR1 and CDR2 from the germline V gene are SGHNT and YYREEE (reference sequence). V was clipped by 0 bases and J by 8 bases, with 5 bases between them. This CDR3 comprises 11 residues. The CDR3 region has the DNA TGTGCCAGCAGCTTGGACAGCGAAGCTTTCTTT. Its protein is CASSLDSEAFF.

V and J are TRBV30 and TRBJ1-3; possibly TRBD1 for D (6 bases). V lost 2 bases to trimming and J lost 0 bases, with 11 bases between them. Germline V lookup: CDR1 GTSNPN, CDR2 SVGIG (reference sequence). The CDR3 consists of 15 residues. The CDR3 DNA reads TGTGCCTGGAGTACGGACAGCCTCTCTGGAAACACCATATATTTT. Amino acid sequence: CAWSTDSLSGNTIYF.

There are a few counts of this clone. The chain uses TRBV4-1 and TRBJ1-5; TRBD1 is a possible D gene (6 bases). V gave up 1 base and J gave up 2 bases, with 15 bases separating them. This CDR3 region has 17 residues. The V gene's germline CDR1 is MGHRA and CDR2 YSYEKL. CDR3 protein: CASSQGRGARGNQPQHF. The CDR3 bases are TGCGCCAGCAGCCAAGGGCGGGGGGCGCGGGGCAATCAGCCCCAGCATTTT.

V is TRBV29-1 and J is TRBJ2-1; D might be TRBD1 (5 bases). The CDR3 is 12 residues long. CDR1 and CDR2 (germline): SQVTM, ANQGSEA. V was trimmed by 4 bases and J by 6 bases, leaving 10 bases between them. The CDR3 sequence: CSVVGVGNEQFF. CDR3 nucleotides: TGCAGCGTTGTAGGGGTGGGCAATGAGCAGTTCTTC.

The chain uses TRBV27 and TRBJ1-5; TRBD1 matches 7 bases. V lost 3 bases and J lost 4; bases outside the gene matches: 3. The CDR3 contains 14 residues. The V gene's germline CDR1 is MNHEY and CDR2 SMNVEV (reference sequence). CDR3 sequence reads: CASSFGTANQPQHF. CDR3 DNA: TGTGCCAGCAGTTTCGGGACAGCAAATCAGCCCCAGCATTTT.

This sequence joins TRBV6-5 and TRBJ2-2; D is unresolved. V dropped 7 bases and J dropped 4 bases, with 4 bases sitting between them. The germline CDR1 and CDR2 sequences are MNHEY and SVGAGI. This CDR3 spans 11 amino acids. Here the CDR3 reads CASKSTGELFF. The CDR3 DNA follows: TGTGCCAGCAAGAGCACCGGGGAGCTGTTTTTT.

This chain uses TRBV9 with TRBJ1-6; D gene uncertain. Germline CDR1 is SGDLS and CDR2 is YYNGEE. Trimming took off 4 bases at V and 0 bases at J, with 14 bases between the two ends. This CDR3 region has 17 residues. The CDR3 sequence is CASSPRALSSYNSPLHF. Written as DNA, the CDR3 is TGTGCCAGCAGCCCACGGGCCCTCAGCTCCTATAATTCACCCCTCCACTTT.

The V and J genes are TRBV30 and TRBJ2-7; no firm D call. Trimming left V 2 bases short and J 6 bases short, with 14 bases between. CDR1 and CDR2 (germline): GTSNPN, SVGIG (reference sequence). This CDR3 is built from 13 residues. The CDR3 protein is CAWSLGGLTEQYF. The CDR3 nucleotides read TGTGCCTGGAGTCTTGGCGGTCTAACCGAGCAGTACTTC.

V usage is TRBV6-1 and J usage is TRBJ1-4; maybe TRBD1 (5 bases). V was clipped by 3 bases and J by 11 bases, with 16 bases between them. This CDR3 spans 14 amino acids. Germline lookup yields CDR1 MNHNS and CDR2 SASEGT. CDR3 sequence (DNA): TGTGCCAGCAGTGAGAGGTCAGAAGGGGACAAACTGTTTTTT. Its protein is CASSERSEGDKLFF.

The V gene is TRBV30, the J gene TRBJ1-4; 8 bases match TRBD1. V trimming: 3 bases; J trimming: 12 bases; junction bases outside the gene matches: 18. CDR1 and CDR2 from the germline V gene are GTSNPN and SVGIG (reference sequence). The CDR3 has 16 residues. The CDR3 DNA sequence: TGTGCCTGGAGGAAAACCGACAGGGGAAGGTCTGGAGAACTGTTTTTT. This sequence encodes CAWRKTDRGRSGELFF.

The chain recombines TRBV5-1 with TRBJ2-5; 7 bases agree with TRBD1. J lost 1 base, V lost 0 bases, and 3 bases had no gene match. Germline lookup yields CDR1 SGHRS and CDR2 YFSETQ. The CDR3 runs 15 residues. The CDR3 loop is CASSLGQGLQETQYF. The CDR3 nucleotides read TGCGCCAGCAGCTTGGGACAGGGTCTCCAAGAGACCCAGTACTTC.

This chain connects TRBV15 to TRBJ1-4, with unresolved D. The V and J ends lost 0 bases and 8 bases respectively, with 13 bases between them. This CDR3 region has 15 residues. Germline V gives CDR1 LNHNV, CDR2 YYDKDF (reference sequence). The CDR3 spells CATSRDRNLGEKLFF. In nucleotides, the CDR3 is TGTGCCACCAGCAGAGACCGGAACTTGGGGGAAAAACTGTTTTTT.

With regard to this clone: Mismatch with germline at one junction end may stem from a read error. The chain has TRBV4-1 and TRBJ2-5; tentatively, D is TRBD1 (5 bases). The CDR3 totals 13 residues. The germline V gene has CDR1 MGHRA and CDR2 YSYEKL. The CDR3 loop is CASSEDREETQYF. The DNA of the CDR3 is TGCGCCAGCAGCGAAGACAGAGAAGAGACCCAGTACTTC.

This clone has only a few counts. The rearrangement links TRBV11-1 to TRBJ1-1; D gene unclear. V was trimmed by 5 bases and J by 6 bases, leaving 22 bases between them. The CDR3 length is 16 residues. CDR1 and CDR2 from the germline V gene are SGHAT and FQDESV (reference sequence). The DNA of the CDR3 is TGTGCCAGCAGCCGGGTCCGTTTCCCCTCTGTGGCTGAAGCTTTCTTT. Its protein product is CASSRVRFPSVAEAFF.

This sequence joins TRBV27 and TRBJ1-1; 7 bases are a match to TRBD1. CDR1 MNHEY and CDR2 SMNVEV come from the germline V gene (reference sequence). The J segment lost 4 bases and the V segment lost 6 bases, leaving 8 bases of the junction unmatched. CDR3 length: 14 amino acids. CDR3 region: CASSSIRDSTEAFF. The CDR3 nucleotides are TGTGCCAGCAGCTCAATCCGGGACAGCACTGAAGCTTTCTTT.

The chain links TRBV4-3 to TRBJ2-5, with 9 bases identical to TRBD1. CDR3 length: 16 amino acids. Germline V gives CDR1 LGHNA, CDR2 YSLEER. Germline trimming cut 0 bases from V and 2 bases from J; bases unmatched to any gene: 4. CDR3 sequence (DNA): TGCGCCAGCAGCCAAGAGGACAGGGGAGAGCAAGAGACCCAGTACTTC. This translates into CASSQEDRGEQETQYF.

This clone has more than one count but fewer than ten. The chain recombines TRBV27 with TRBJ2-1, with 10 bases lining up with TRBD1. Germline V gene sequence: CDR1 MNHEY, CDR2 SMNVEV (reference sequence). This CDR3 is 14 amino acids long. V lost 10 bases, J lost 3 bases, and 6 bases stayed unmatched. CDR3 nucleotide sequence: TGTGCCACTTCCCGGGACAGGGGCTACAATGAGCAGTTCTTC. Protein sequence: CATSRDRGYNEQFF.

This clone was detected a few times. The chain recombines TRBV4-1 with TRBJ1-2; D gene unclear. This CDR3 comprises 15 residues. V was cut by 6 bases and J by 4 bases, with 18 bases left in between. Germline V gives CDR1 MGHRA, CDR2 YSYEKL. The CDR3 loop is CASSVVSGNLYGYTF. CDR3 in DNA: TGCGCCAGCAGTGTAGTAAGTGGGAATCTCTATGGCTACACCTTC.

The chain couples TRBV5-1 to TRBJ2-7; no clear D. Germline V gives CDR1 SGHRS, CDR2 YFSETQ. V was cut by 0 bases and J by 10 bases, with 14 bases left in between. The CDR3 runs 13 residues. CDR3 nucleotides: TGCGCCAGCAGCTTGGCCGAAAAGCCGGTTCAGTACTTC. Its protein product is CASSLAEKPVQYF.

This clone was detected only once. The chain has TRBV13 and TRBJ2-7, with D hard to call. The CDR3 is 12 residues long. In germline, CDR1 is PRHDT, CDR2 FYEKMQ (reference sequence). Trimming pared 1 base from V and 5 bases from J, leaving 6 bases between. In DNA, the CDR3 is TGTGCCAGCAGCTTAGACCTAAACGAGCAGTACTTC. It is translated as CASSLDLNEQYF.

The gene calls are TRBV5-6 and TRBJ1-2, with D uncertain. CDR1 SGHDT and CDR2 YYEEEE come from the germline V gene. The CDR3 is made up of 15 amino acids. Trimming stripped 0 bases from V and 4 bases from J, with 13 bases between. The CDR3 loop reads CASSLGTRQAYGYTF. CDR3 coding DNA: TGTGCCAGCAGCTTGGGGACGCGCCAAGCCTATGGCTACACCTTC.

The chain joins TRBV4-3 to TRBJ2-3, with D tentatively TRBD2 (6 bases). Germline CDR1 reads LGHNA; CDR2 reads YSLEER. This CDR3 has 13 residues. The germline V and J ends were trimmed by 6 bases and 1 base, with 8 bases remaining between them. CDR3 sequence: CASRERGTDTQYF. Here the CDR3 DNA reads TGCGCCAGCAGAGAGCGGGGCACAGATACGCAGTATTTT.

The sample holds a few counts of this clone. The chain couples TRBV7-9 to TRBJ2-7, with D unclear. CDR1 and CDR2 (germline): SEHNR, FQNEAQ (reference sequence). The CDR3 runs 12 residues. The germline V and J ends were trimmed by 2 bases and 5 bases, with 7 bases remaining between them. Here the CDR3 DNA reads TGTGCCAGCAGCTTACTCAGCGACGAGCAGTACTTC. It yields the protein CASSLLSDEQYF.

The chain combines TRBV6-5 with TRBJ2-2; D uncertain. This CDR3 has 14 amino acids. Between the trimmed V and J ends, which lost 2 bases and 4 bases, there was a span of 8 bases. Germline CDR1 and CDR2: MNHEY and SVGAGI. In nucleotides, the CDR3 is TGTGCCAGCAGTTACGCGGACCTCACCGGGGAGCTGTTTTTT. Protein sequence: CASSYADLTGELFF.

In this sample, this clone turned up a few times. This sequence joins TRBV9 and TRBJ2-3; no firm D call. The CDR3 sequence is 13 residues long. Germline values: CDR1 SGDLS, CDR2 YYNGEE. The V end was cut by 1 base, the J end by 1 base, with 4 bases between. Written as DNA, the CDR3 is TGTGCCAGCAGCGTACCGGGCACAGATACGCAGTATTTT. This translates into CASSVPGTDTQYF.

Here the CDR3 reads CASSDSQGPDTQYF. The CDR3 DNA is TGTGCCAGCAGTGACTCACAGGGGCCAGATACGCAGTATTTT. V is TRBV6-4 and J is TRBJ2-3; 7 positions agree with TRBD1. The CDR3 contains 14 residues. Looked up from germline, CDR1 is MRHNA and CDR2 is SNTAGT. V shed 0 bases and J 4 bases; nucleotides not matched to a gene: 1.

This clone occurred many times. V usage is TRBV6-4 and J usage is TRBJ2-1; TRBD1 aligns across 8 bases. Germline values: CDR1 MRHNA, CDR2 SNTAGT. The CDR3 has 14 residues. V lost 5 bases, J lost 6 bases, and 6 bases stayed unmatched. DNA of the CDR3: TGTGCCAGCAGTACGGGAACAGGGGGCAATGAGCAGTTCTTC. Translation gives CASSTGTGGNEQFF.

This clone occurred a few times. This chain connects TRBV10-3 to TRBJ2-1; TRBD2 aligns across 9 bases. The ends lost 4 bases at V and 1 base at J; junction bases unmatched: 5. Germline assignment: CDR1 ENHRY and CDR2 SYGVKD. The CDR3 consists of 16 residues. DNA for the CDR3: TGTGCCATCAGTGGCGGGGGGGCCGGGTCCTACAATGAGCAGTTCTTC. This sequence encodes CAISGGGAGSYNEQFF.

The chain links TRBV4-3 to TRBJ2-1; no clear D gene. Germline values: CDR1 LGHNA, CDR2 YSLEER. V gave up 3 bases and J gave up 11 bases, with 11 bases separating them. The length of the CDR3 is 12 residues. CDR3 sequence reads: CASSQDDSKQFF. DNA of the CDR3: TGCGCCAGCAGCCAGGATGACTCTAAGCAGTTCTTC.